The entry below describes one T cell receptor (beta chain). What it recognizes is unknown. The unexposed donors gave CD4+ T cells in about 2011-2018, prior to COVID-19. The cells were cultured for around ten days before CD4+ T cells were isolated. Unexposed-donor CD4+ T cells were probed with SARS-CoV-2 S/N and four cold-coronavirus spikes, cells permitting. Data came from immunoSEQ multiplex PCR; TCRdb stores just in-frame clones and leaves some out. The sample lists under 20,000 clones; about 80% were seen once. This entry comes from a study of CD4 T cells in relation to SARS-CoV-2 and coronaviruses. Looking at the study overall: No peptide or an HIV-1 Nef peptide pool served as negative control.

Trimming cost V 7 bases and J 4 bases; bases outside gene matches: 7. Germline V gene lookup returns CDR1 KGHSH and CDR2 LQKENI. The CDR3 is 13 amino acids. Sequenced: CD4+ T cells from PBMCs, cultured in vitro. The V gene is TRBV18, the J gene TRBJ2-7; 7 positions agree with TRBD2. This clonotype originated in a human donor in good health. The DNA for the CDR3 is TGTGCCAGCTACGCTAGCGGATCATACGAGCAGTACTTC. Translating it yields CASYASGSYEQYF.